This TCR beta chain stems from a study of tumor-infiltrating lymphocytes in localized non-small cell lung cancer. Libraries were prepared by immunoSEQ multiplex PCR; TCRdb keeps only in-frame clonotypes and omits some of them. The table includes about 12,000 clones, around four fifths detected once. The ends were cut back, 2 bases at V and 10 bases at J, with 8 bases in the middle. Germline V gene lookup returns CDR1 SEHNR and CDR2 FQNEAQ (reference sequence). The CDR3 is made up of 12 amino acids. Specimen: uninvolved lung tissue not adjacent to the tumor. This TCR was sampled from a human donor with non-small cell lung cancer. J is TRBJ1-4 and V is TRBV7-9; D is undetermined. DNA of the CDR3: TGTGCCAGCAGCTTAAGTGCAGGAAAACTGTTTTTT. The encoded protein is CASSLSAGKLFF.